The present entry profiles one T cell receptor (beta chain) with its context. This may come from a read error, since a much larger clone is one base off. The data belong to a study of regulatory T cells in long-lasting Graves disease. The V end lost 0 bases, the J end lost 10 bases, and 13 bases lay between the germline ends. The CDR3 extends over 14 amino acids. The germline gives CDR1 LNHNV, CDR2 YYDKDF (reference sequence). Building the TCR beta libraries relied on iRepertoire HTBI primers, and CDR3 regions underwent Arm-PCR. In the original workflow: Identified across the samples were some 67 TRBV segments and about 15 TRBJ segments. TCRdb recomputed calls from the multiplex PCR reads with MiXCR, one row per CDR3 protein. These V and J calls derive from TCRdb rather than the authors' analysis. The sample has some 450,000 distinct CDR3 sequences; 15% to 20% are singletons. Specified time point: newly diagnosed GD, antithyroid drugs for less than 3 months. Researchers made the TCR library from RNA that was extracted from PBMCs.

These same records also appear under a second study, on T cells in Graves' hyperthyroidism and ophthalmopathy.

The V and J genes are TRBV15 and TRBJ2-1; tentative D call: TRBD2 (6 bases). Sequenced material: peripheral blood mononuclear cells (PBMCs), taken at new diagnosis, from a patient treated with antithyroid drugs. This clonotype originated in a woman under 40 with Graves disease. The CDR3 here is CATSRDNGGYEQFF. The CDR3 DNA follows: TGTGCCACCAGCAGAGATAATGGGGGGTACGAGCAGTTCTTC.